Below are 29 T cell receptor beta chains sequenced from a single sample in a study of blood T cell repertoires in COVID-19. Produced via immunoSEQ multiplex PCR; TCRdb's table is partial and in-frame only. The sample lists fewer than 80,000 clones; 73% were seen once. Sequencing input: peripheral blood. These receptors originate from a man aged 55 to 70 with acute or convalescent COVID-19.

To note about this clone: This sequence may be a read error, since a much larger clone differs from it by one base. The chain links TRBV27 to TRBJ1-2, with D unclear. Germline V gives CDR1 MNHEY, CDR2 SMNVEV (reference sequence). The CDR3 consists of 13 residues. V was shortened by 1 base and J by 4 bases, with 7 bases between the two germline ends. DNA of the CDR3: TGTGCCAGCAGTTTATTCGCAGGCTATGGCTACACCTTC. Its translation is CASSLFAGYGYTF.

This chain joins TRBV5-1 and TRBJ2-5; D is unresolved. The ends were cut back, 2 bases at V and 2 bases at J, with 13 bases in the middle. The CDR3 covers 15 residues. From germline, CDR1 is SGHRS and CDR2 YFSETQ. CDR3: CASSFRNTEQETQYF. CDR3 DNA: TGCGCCAGCAGCTTTAGAAACACAGAACAAGAGACCCAGTACTTC.

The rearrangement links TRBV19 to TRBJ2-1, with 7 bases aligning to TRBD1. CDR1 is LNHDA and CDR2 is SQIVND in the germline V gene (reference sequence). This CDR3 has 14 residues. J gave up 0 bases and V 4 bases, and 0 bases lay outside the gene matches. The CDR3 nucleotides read TGTGCCAGTAGTACAGGGGGCTCCTACAATGAGCAGTTCTTC. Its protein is CASSTGGSYNEQFF.

Here the CDR3 DNA reads TGTGCCAGCTCAAACAGGGGAACGTCTTTCACTGAAGCTTTCTTT. Translating gives CASSNRGTSFTEAFF. J is TRBJ1-1 and V is TRBV18, with TRBD1 matching over 7 bases. Germline V gene data show CDR1 as KGHSH and CDR2 as LQKENI. The ends lost 5 bases at V and 4 bases at J; junction bases unmatched: 10. This CDR3 contains 15 residues.

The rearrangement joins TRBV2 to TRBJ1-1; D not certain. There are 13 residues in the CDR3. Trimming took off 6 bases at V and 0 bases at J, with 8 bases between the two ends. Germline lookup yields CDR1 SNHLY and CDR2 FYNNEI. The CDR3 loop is CASRAYMNTEAFF. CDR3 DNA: TGTGCCAGCAGAGCTTATATGAACACTGAAGCTTTCTTT.

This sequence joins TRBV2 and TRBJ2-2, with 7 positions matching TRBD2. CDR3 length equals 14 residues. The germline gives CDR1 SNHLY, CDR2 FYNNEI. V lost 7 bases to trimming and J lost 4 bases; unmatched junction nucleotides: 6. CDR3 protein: CASKLRGSTGELFF. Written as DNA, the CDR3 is TGTGCCAGCAAGCTGCGGGGGTCCACCGGGGAGCTGTTTTTT.

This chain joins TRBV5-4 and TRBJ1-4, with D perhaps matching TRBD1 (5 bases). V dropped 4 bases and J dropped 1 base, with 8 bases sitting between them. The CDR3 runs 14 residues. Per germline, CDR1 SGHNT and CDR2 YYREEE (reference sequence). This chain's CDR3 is CASSGGGTNEKLFF. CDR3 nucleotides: TGTGCCAGCAGCGGGGGGGGAACTAATGAAAAACTGTTTTTT. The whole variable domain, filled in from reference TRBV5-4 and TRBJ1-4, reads ETGVTQSPTHLIKTRGQQVTLRCSSQSGHNTVSWYQQALGQGPQFIFQYYREEENGRGNFPPRFSGLQFPNYSSELNVNALELDDSALYLCASSGGGTNEKLFFGSGTQLSVL.

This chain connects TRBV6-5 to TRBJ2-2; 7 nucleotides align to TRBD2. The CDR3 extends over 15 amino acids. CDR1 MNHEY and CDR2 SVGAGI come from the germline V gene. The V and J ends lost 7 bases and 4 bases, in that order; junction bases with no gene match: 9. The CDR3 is CASTSSGEGTGELFF. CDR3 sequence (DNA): TGTGCCAGCACCTCCAGCGGGGAGGGCACCGGGGAGCTGTTTTTT.

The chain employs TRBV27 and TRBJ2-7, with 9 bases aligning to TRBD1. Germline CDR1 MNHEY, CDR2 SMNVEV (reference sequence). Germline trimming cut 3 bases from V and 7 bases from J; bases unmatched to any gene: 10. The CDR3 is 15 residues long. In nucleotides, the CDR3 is TGTGCCAGCAGTTTCCCGGAACAGGGGGCTCATGAGCAGTACGTC. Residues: CASSFPEQGAHEQYV.

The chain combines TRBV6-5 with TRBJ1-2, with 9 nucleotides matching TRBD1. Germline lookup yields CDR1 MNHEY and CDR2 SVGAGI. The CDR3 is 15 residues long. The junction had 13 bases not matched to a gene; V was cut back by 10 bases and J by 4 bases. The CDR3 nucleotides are TGTGCCATCCCTCCACCCGGGACAGGGCCCTATGGCTACACCTTC. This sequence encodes CAIPPPGTGPYGYTF.

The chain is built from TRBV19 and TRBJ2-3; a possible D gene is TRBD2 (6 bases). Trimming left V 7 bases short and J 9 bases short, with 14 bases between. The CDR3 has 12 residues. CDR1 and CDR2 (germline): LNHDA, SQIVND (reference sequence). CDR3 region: CASTGGANTQYF. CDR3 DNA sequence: TGTGCCAGTACCGGGGGAGCGAACACGCAGTATTTT.

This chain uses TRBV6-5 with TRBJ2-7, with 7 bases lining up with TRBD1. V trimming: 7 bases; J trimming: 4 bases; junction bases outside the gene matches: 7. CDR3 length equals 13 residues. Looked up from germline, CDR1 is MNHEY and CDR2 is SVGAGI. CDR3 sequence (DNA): TGTGCCAGCACGTCAGGGGGAGTTTACGAGCAGTACTTC. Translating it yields CASTSGGVYEQYF.

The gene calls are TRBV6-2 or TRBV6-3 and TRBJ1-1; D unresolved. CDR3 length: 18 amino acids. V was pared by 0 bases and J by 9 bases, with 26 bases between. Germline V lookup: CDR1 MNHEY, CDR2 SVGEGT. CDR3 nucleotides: TGTGCCAGCAGTTACTCGGAAGGGAGGTCCAGCAGTGGTGGTAAAGCTTTCTTT. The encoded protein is CASSYSEGRSSSGGKAFF.

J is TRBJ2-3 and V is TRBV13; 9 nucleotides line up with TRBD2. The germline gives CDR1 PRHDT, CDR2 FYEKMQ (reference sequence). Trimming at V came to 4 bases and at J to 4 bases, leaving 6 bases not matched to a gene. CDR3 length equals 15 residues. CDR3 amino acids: CASSSGTSPADTQYF. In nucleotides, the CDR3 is TGTGCCAGCAGCTCGGGGACTAGCCCCGCAGATACGCAGTATTTT.

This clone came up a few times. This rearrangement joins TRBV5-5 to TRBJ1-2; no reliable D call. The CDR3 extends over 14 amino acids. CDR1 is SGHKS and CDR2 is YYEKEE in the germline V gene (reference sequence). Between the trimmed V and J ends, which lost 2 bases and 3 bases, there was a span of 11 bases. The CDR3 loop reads CASSFTILDYGYTF. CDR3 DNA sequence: TGTGCCAGCAGCTTCACCATACTAGACTATGGCTACACCTTC. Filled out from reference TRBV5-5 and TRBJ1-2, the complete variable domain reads DAGVTQSPTHLIKTRGQQVTLRCSPISGHKSVSWYQQVLGQGPQFIFQYYEKEERGRGNFPDRFSARQFPNYSSELNVNALLLGDSALYLCASSFTILDYGYTFGSGTRLTVV.

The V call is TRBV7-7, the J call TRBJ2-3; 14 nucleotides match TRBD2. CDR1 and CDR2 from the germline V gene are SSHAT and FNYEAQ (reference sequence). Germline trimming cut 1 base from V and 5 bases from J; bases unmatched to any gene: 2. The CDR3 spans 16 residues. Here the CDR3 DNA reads TGTGCCAGCAGCTTAGGACTAGCGGGAGGGGGAGATACGCAGTATTTT. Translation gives CASSLGLAGGGDTQYF.

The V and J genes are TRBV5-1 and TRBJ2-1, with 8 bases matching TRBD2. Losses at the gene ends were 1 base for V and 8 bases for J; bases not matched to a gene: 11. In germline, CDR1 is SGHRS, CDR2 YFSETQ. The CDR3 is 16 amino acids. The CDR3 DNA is TGCGCCAGCAGCTTGACCACAAGCGGGAGTGGATATGAGCAGTTCTTC. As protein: CASSLTTSGSGYEQFF.

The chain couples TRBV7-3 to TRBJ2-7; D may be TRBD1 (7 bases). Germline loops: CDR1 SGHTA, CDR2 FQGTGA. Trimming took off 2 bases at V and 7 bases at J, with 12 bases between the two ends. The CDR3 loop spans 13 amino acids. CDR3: CASSLDREDEQYF. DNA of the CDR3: TGTGCCAGCAGCTTAGACAGGGAGGATGAGCAGTACTTC.

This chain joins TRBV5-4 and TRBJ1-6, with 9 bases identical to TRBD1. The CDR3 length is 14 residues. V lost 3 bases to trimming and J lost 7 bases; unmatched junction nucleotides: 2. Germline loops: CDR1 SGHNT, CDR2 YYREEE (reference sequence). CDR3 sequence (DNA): TGTGCCAGCAGCTCAGGACAGGGGAATTCACCCCTCCACTTT. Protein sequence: CASSSGQGNSPLHF. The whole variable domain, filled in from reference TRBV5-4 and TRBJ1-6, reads ETGVTQSPTHLIKTRGQQVTLRCSSQSGHNTVSWYQQALGQGPQFIFQYYREEENGRGNFPPRFSGLQFPNYSSELNVNALELDDSALYLCASSSGQGNSPLHFGNGTRLTVT.

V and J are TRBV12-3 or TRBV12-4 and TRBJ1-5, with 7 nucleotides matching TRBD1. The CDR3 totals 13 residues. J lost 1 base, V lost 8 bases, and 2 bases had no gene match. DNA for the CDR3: TGTGCCAGCGGCAGGGGGAGCAATCAGCCCCAGCATTTT. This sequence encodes CASGRGSNQPQHF.

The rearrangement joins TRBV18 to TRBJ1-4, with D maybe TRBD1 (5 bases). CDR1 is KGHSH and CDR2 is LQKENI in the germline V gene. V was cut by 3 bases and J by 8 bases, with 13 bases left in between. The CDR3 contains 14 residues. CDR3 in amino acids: CASSPRQGEEKLFF. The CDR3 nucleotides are TGTGCCAGCTCACCTCGGCAGGGTGAGGAAAAACTGTTTTTT.

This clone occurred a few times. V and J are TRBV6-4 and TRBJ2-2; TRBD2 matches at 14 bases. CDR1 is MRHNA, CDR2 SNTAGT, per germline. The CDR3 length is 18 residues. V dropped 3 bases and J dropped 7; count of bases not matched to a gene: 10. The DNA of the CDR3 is TGTGCCAGCAGTGAAACTCCGGGACTAGCGGGGGTATGCGGGGAGCTGTTTTTT. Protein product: CASSETPGLAGVCGELFF.

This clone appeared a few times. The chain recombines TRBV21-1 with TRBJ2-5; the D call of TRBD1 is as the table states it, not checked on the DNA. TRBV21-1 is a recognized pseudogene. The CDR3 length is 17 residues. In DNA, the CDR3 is TGTGCCAGCAGTAAGTCCCCCCGACTGGGACAGGGACAGACCCAGTACTTC. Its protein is CASSKSPRLGQGQTQYF.

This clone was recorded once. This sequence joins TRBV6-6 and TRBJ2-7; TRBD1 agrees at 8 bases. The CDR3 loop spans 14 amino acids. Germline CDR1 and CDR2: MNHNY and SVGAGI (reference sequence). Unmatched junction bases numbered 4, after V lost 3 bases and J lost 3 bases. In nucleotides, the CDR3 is TGTGCCAGCAGTTATGGACAGGGATACTACGAGCAGTACTTC. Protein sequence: CASSYGQGYYEQYF.

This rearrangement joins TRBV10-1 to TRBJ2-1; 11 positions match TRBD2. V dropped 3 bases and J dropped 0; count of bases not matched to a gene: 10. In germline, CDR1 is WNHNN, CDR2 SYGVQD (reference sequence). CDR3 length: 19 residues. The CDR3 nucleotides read TGCGCCAGCAGTGAACCCGGGACTAGCGGCCGGAGCTCCTACAATGAGCAGTTCTTC. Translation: CASSEPGTSGRSSYNEQFF.

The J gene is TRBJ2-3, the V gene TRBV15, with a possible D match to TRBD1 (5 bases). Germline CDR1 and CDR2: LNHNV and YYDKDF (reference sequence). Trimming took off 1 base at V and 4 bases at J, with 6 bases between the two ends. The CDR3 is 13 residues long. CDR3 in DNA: TGTGCCACCAGCAGAGCAGGGCCAGATACGCAGTATTTT. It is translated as CATSRAGPDTQYF.

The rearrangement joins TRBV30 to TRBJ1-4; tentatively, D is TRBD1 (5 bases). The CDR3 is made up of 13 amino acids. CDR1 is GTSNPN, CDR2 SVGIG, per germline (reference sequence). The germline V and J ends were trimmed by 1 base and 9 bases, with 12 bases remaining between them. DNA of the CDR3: TGTGCCTGGAGTGAAGGGGTGGGGAAAAAACTGTTTTTT. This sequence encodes CAWSEGVGKKLFF.

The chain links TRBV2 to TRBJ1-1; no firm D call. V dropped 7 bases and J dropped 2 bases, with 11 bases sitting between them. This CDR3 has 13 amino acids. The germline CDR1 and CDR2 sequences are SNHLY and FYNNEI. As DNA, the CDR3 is TGTGCCAGCACGAAGGAGGTAAACACTGAAGCTTTCTTT. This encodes CASTKEVNTEAFF.

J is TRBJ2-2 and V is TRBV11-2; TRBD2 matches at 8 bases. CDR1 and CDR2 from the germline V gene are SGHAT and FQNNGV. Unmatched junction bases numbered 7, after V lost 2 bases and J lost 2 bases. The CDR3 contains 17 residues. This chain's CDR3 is CASSLRGLVLNTGELFF. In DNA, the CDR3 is TGTGCCAGCAGCTTAAGGGGACTAGTTCTTAACACCGGGGAGCTGTTTTTT. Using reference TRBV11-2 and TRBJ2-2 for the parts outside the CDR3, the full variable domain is EAGVAQSPRYKIIEKRQSVAFWCNPISGHATLYWYQQILGQGPKLLIQFQNNGVVDDSQLPKDRFSAERLKGVDSTLKIQPAKLEDSAVYLCASSLRGLVLNTGELFFGEGSRLTVL.